This entry concerns a single TCR beta chain. This entry is derived from a study of blood T cell repertoires in COVID-19. Per the study methods: Estimation of nucleated cell counts was performed using reference gene primer amplification. Only in-frame clones appear in the TCRdb table, and some are missing; sequencing was by immunoSEQ multiplex PCR. The DNA was the basis for D and trimming; V, J and clone size are from that table. The sample lists roughly 230,000 clones; around 87% were seen once. One Seattle source followed patients from active infection through their disease course. The sample taken for sequencing was peripheral blood. The receptor was isolated from a woman in her sixties with COVID-19, enrolled during active disease.

CDR3 DNA sequence: TGTGCCAGCAGTTTCTCCCCTACCTCCGGTCGATCACCCCTCCACTTT. This sequence encodes CASSFSPTSGRSPLHF. The chain uses TRBV27 and TRBJ1-6; D remains unclear. Germline CDR1 MNHEY, CDR2 SMNVEV (reference sequence). This CDR3 spans 16 amino acids. Trimming shortened V by 3 bases and J by 10 bases, and 19 bases separated the two germline ends.